The 7 T cell receptor beta chains given below trace back to one sample, sequenced in a study of blood T cells in healthy people across ages. Together with a sample-barcoded 5' primer, a J-beta primer mix was included in a second PCR lasting roughly 7 to 11 cycles. TCRdb independently ran MiXCR on the 5' RACE reads; one entry per CDR3 protein. Of under 1 million distinct CDR3 sequences in the sample, 40% to 50% were seen once. The sample was blood. These receptors originate from a man aged 55 to 70 in good health.

This rearrangement joins TRBV6-5 to TRBJ1-1, with unresolved D. V lost 2 bases and J 4 bases, leaving 11 bases between the germline ends. This CDR3 has 14 residues. CDR1 is MNHEY and CDR2 is SVGAGI in the germline V gene. CDR3 sequence (DNA): TGTGCCAGCAGTTACGGCAGGACTCGCACTGAAGCTTTCTTT. This encodes CASSYGRTRTEAFF.

The chain carries TRBV6-1 and TRBJ2-7; no definite D call. Trimming stripped 2 bases from V and 0 bases from J, with 11 bases between. Looked up from germline, CDR1 is MNHNS and CDR2 is SASEGT. The CDR3 extends over 15 amino acids. The CDR3 protein is CASSEYGTTSYEQYF. CDR3 nucleotide sequence: TGTGCCAGCAGTGAATACGGTACAACCTCCTACGAGCAGTACTTC.

This clonotype was detected ten times or more. The CDR3 protein is CASRESRQPQHF. The CDR3 DNA is TGTGCCAGCCGGGAATCTCGGCAGCCCCAGCATTTT. The chain uses TRBV27 and TRBJ1-5; no firm D call. Germline assignment: CDR1 MNHEY and CDR2 SMNVEV (reference sequence). This CDR3 contains 12 residues. Between the trimmed V and J ends, which lost 8 bases and 7 bases, there was a span of 12 bases.

The sample holds a few counts of this clonotype. This rearrangement joins TRBV20-1 to TRBJ2-5; 9 bases match TRBD2. CDR1 and CDR2 (germline): DFQATT, SNEGSKA (reference sequence). V lost 5 bases to trimming and J lost 6 bases; unmatched junction nucleotides: 10. The CDR3 runs 14 residues. The CDR3 nucleotides read TGCAGTGCTGGGGGACTAGCCGGTGTAAAGACCCAGTACTTC. It translates to CSAGGLAGVKTQYF.

Many counts were recorded for this clonotype. V gene TRBV7-2 combines with J gene TRBJ2-5, with 7 nucleotides matching TRBD2. The CDR3 consists of 16 residues. CDR1 is SGHTA, CDR2 FQGNSA, per germline. V shed 3 bases, J shed 4 bases, and the junction held 11 bases outside the gene matches. CDR3 residues: CASSFSHRGVVETQYF. The CDR3 region has the DNA TGTGCCAGCAGCTTTTCCCACCGGGGGGTAGTAGAGACCCAGTACTTC.

The sample holds a few counts of this clonotype. This chain joins TRBV10-3 and TRBJ2-1; perhaps TRBD2 as D (5 bases). Judging by the DNA end, TRBJ2-7 fits better; the J call may be wrong. Looked up from germline, CDR1 is ENHRY and CDR2 is SYGVKD. The CDR3 loop spans 17 amino acids. Written as DNA, the CDR3 is TGTGCCATCAGTGAGGACCCAACGGGGAGCTCCTACAATGAGCAGTACTTC. It specifies CAISEDPTGSSYNEQYF.

This clonotype was seen only a few times. The rearrangement joins TRBV29-1 to TRBJ2-1, with TRBD1 matching over 8 bases. The CDR3 has 15 residues. Germline V gene data show CDR1 as SQVTM and CDR2 as ANQGSEA. J was trimmed by 6 bases and V by 5 bases; bases with no gene match: 12. The CDR3 sequence is CSVKRAGGELNEQFF. In DNA, the CDR3 is TGCAGCGTTAAAAGGGCAGGGGGCGAACTCAATGAGCAGTTCTTC.